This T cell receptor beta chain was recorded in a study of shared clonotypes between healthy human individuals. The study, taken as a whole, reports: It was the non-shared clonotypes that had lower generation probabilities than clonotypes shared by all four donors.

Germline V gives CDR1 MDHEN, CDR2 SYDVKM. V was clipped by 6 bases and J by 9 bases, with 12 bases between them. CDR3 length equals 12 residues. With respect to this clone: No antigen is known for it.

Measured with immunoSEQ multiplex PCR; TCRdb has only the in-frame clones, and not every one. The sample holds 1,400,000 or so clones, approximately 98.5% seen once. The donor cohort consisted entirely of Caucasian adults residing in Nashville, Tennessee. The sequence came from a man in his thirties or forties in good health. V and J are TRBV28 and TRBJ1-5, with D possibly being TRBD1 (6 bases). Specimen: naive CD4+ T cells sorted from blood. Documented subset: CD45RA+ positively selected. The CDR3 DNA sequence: TGTGCCAGCAGACCACAGGGCCGGCCCCAGCATTTT. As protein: CASRPQGRPQHF. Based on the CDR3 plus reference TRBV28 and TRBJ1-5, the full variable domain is DVKVTQSSRYLVKRTGEKVFLECVQDMDHENMFWYRQDPGLGLRLIYFSYDVKMKEKGDIPEGYSVSREKKERFSLILESASTNQTSMYLCASRPQGRPQHFGDGTRLSIL.